This T cell receptor (beta chain) was retrieved from a study of PD-1 blockade in classical Hodgkin lymphoma. Findings and limits, study-wide: The authors have not defined what causes the repertoire differences, possibly disease activity or prior therapy. Newly diagnosed patients reportedly trailed healthy donors in baseline TCR diversity.

Time point indicated: newly diagnosed, previously untreated cHL patient sample. For comparison, PBMCs from newly diagnosed, untreated classical Hodgkin lymphoma were used. The protocol was immunoSEQ multiplex PCR, while the TCRdb copy is restricted to in-frame clones and leaves out a portion. The table shows 70,000 or so clones, with about 93% occurring only once. V lost 3 bases and J lost 5, with 8 bases in between. This CDR3 contains 13 residues. The germline CDR1 and CDR2 sequences are MDHEN and SYDVKM. About this clone itself: Antigen specificity is unknown.

The gene calls are TRBV28 and TRBJ2-1; D is undetermined. The sequence was obtained from a human donor with classical Hodgkin lymphoma. The sequencing input was peripheral blood mononuclear cells (PBMCs). CDR3 sequence (DNA): TGTGCCAGCAGTTTCTCAGACGACAATGAGCAGTTCTTC. It translates to CASSFSDDNEQFF.